This TCR beta chain was documented in a study of Ad26.COV2.S vaccination and SARS-CoV-2 variants. V was clipped by 7 bases and J by 7 bases, with 17 bases between them. The CDR3 length is 14 residues. Germline-derived CDR1 and CDR2 are MNHEY and SVGAGI. Treatment reported: some 20 received Ad26.COV2.S at low or high dose, single or two shots; roughly 5 received placebo; per-sample allocation not given. After the first vaccine or placebo injection, samples were drawn on day 63. The assay was immunoSEQ multiplex PCR, and TCRdb's table has in-frame clones only and misses some. The table shows 500,000 or so clones, with 87% occurring only once.

The clonotype was recovered from a person between 18 and 65 years old who received the Ad26.COV2.S COVID-19 vaccine or a placebo. The J gene is TRBJ2-1, the V gene TRBV6-5, with D tentatively TRBD1 or TRBD2 (5 bases each). The starting material was peripheral blood, obtained in a trial of Ad26.COV2.S vaccine versus placebo. DNA for the CDR3: TGTGCCAGCACCACGAGGGGAGTTAAGAATGAGCAGTTCTTC. The encoded protein is CASTTRGVKNEQFF.